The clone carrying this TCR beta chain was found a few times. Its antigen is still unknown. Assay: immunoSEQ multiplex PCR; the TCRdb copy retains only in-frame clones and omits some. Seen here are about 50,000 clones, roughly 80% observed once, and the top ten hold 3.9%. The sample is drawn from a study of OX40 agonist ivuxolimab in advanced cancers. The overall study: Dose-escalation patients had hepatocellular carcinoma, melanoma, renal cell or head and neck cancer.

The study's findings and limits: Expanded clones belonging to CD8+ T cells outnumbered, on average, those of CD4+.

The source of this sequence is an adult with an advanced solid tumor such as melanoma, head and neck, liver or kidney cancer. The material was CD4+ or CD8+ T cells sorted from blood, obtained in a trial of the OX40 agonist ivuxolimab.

CDR3 sequence reads: CASSGGLAETQYF. DNA of the CDR3: TGCGCCAGCAGTGGGGGACTAGCAGAGACCCAGTACTTC. V and J are TRBV10-1 and TRBJ2-5; 9 bases fit TRBD2. V was clipped by 4 bases and J by 4 bases; unmatched bases: 1. Germline CDR1 reads WNHNN; CDR2 reads SYGVQD (reference sequence). The CDR3 loop spans 13 amino acids.